Many counts were recorded for the clone carrying this TCR beta chain. Its specificity is unknown. The CDR3 covers 13 residues. Looked up from germline, CDR1 is GTSNPN and CDR2 is SVGIG (reference sequence). The ends were cut back, 0 bases at V and 5 bases at J, with 7 bases in the middle. The data belong to a study of T cells in Graves' hyperthyroidism and ophthalmopathy. There were TCR beta CDR3 regions amplified from RNA transcripts. The HTBI primer set was used in a first-round RT-PCR of the TCR CDR3. TCRdb re-derived calls from the multiplex PCR reads in MiXCR, one entry per CDR3 protein. This repertoire shows 550,000 to 650,000 distinct CDR3 sequences, around 15% found once; its top ten account for approximately 13%. Study results and caveats: The majority of expanded thyroid clonotypes above 0.001 also appeared in blood. Model predictions of ophthalmopathy came a median approximately 6.8 months before onset.

V gene TRBV30 combines with J gene TRBJ2-2, with D hard to call. This TCR was recovered from a woman in her thirties or forties with Graves' hyperthyroidism. The sequenced sample was blood. The CDR3 sequence: CAWSVLETGELFF. CDR3 DNA sequence: TGTGCCTGGAGTGTACTGGAAACCGGGGAGCTGTTTTTT.